This T cell receptor (beta chain) originates from a study of blood T cells in healthy people across ages. The study's findings and limits: In long-lived donors, naive CD4+ cell counts and diversity exceeded those of aged donors.

The donors, healthy Caucasians from Russia, were aged roughly 6 to 95. There were at least 5.5 micrograms of total RNA extracted from every sample. Alongside a J-beta primer mix, a sample-barcoded 5' primer served in a second PCR lasting about 7 to 11 cycles. MiXCR was run by TCRdb on the 5' RACE reads, yielding one entry per CDR3 protein. The table has some 1 million distinct CDR3 sequences, more than 40% seen once. Of note for this clonotype: Its antigen is unidentified.

CDR3 size: 15 residues. Trimming at V came to 5 bases and at J to 6 bases, leaving 7 bases not matched to a gene. The sequenced sample consisted of blood. The chain recombines TRBV12-3 or TRBV12-4 with TRBJ2-3; TRBD1 matches at 11 bases. The sequence derives from a woman aged 55-70 years in good health. The chain's CDR3 is CASSPRDRGSDTQYF. CDR3 in DNA: TGTGCCAGCAGTCCTCGGGACAGGGGGTCGGATACGCAGTATTTT.